This T cell receptor (beta chain) was recorded in a study of shared clonotypes between healthy human individuals. Study summary: Plates per donor: three CD4 naive, three CD4 memory, two CD8 naive, one CD8 memory.

Germline-derived CDR1 and CDR2 are LGHNA and YSLEER. V was shortened by 3 bases and J by 8 bases, with 4 bases between the two germline ends. This CDR3 is built from 11 residues. Points on this clone: As yet, its antigen is unknown.

Regarding the study as a whole: Relative to memory subsets, naive subsets generally showed larger estimated richness.

Repertoires were generated with immunoSEQ multiplex PCR, while TCRdb's copy carries only in-frame clones and drops some. The table shows about 360,000 clones, with more than 60% occurring only once. Sequencing input: memory CD4+ T cells sorted from blood. Subset defined: CD45RA-negative fraction. The sequence came from a man aged 25 to 40 in good health. The chain carries TRBV4-3 and TRBJ1-4, with D unclear. The CDR3 is CASSQGEKLFF. The CDR3 DNA follows: TGCGCCAGCAGCCAGGGAGAAAAACTGTTTTTT.